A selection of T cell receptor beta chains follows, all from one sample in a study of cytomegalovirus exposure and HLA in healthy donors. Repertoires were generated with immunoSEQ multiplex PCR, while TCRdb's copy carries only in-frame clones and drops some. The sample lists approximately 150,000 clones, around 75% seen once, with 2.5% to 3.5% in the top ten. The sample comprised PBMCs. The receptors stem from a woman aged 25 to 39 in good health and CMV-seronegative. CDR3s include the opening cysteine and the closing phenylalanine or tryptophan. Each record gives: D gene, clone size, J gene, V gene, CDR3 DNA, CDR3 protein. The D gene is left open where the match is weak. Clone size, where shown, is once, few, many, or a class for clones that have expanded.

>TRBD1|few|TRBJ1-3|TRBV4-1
TGCGCCAGCAGCCAAGATCATGGACAGGGGAGGAACACCATATATTTT
CASSQDHGQGRNTIYF
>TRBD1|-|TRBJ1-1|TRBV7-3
TGTGCCAGCAGCTTATGGAGGGGAACAGGGGCTGAAGCTTTCTTT
CASSLWRGTGAEAFF
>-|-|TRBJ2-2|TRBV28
TGTGCCAGCACCCTCGAAAGGGGTGACACCGGGGAGCTGTTTTTT
CASTLERGDTGELFF
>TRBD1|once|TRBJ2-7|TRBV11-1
TGTGCCAGCAGCTTAAGCCGGGACAGGGGGCTTTACGAGCAGTACTTC
CASSLSRDRGLYEQYF
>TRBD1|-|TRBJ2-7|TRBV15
TGTGCCACCAAGACAGGGGTTCTCTCCTACGAGCAGTACTTC
CATKTGVLSYEQYF
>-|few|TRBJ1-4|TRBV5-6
TGTGCCAGCACCCAGGGGGAAAAACTGTTTTTT
CASTQGEKLFF
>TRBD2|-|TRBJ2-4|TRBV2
TGTGCCAGCAGGGAAGGACTAGCGGGGGGGCAAAACATTCAGTACTTC
CASREGLAGGQNIQYF
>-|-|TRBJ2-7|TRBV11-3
TGTGCCAGCAGCTTAGCGACGTGGGGAGACCTCTACGAGCAGTACTTC
CASSLATWGDLYEQYF
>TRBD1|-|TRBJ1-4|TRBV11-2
TGTGCCAGCAGCTTAGTGACAGGGGGTTTAGAAAAACTGTTTTTT
CASSLVTGGLEKLFF
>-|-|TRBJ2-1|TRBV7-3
TGTGCCAGCAGCCCAACTCCGGGTACTTACAATGAGCAGTTCTTC
CASSPTPGTYNEQFF
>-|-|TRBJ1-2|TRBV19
TGTGCCAGTTGGGGTGGGGGCAACCACTATGGCTACACCTTC
CASWGGGNHYGYTF
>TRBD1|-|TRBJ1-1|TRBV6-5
TGTGCCAGCAGTCTCACAGGGGCGCCGGTGGCTTTCTTT
CASSLTGAPVAFF
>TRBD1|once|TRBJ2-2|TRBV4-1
TGCGCCAGCAGCAGACACAGGGGGCGAGCCGGGGAGCTGTTTTTT
CASSRHRGRAGELFF
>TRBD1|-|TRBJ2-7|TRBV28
TGTGCCAGCAGTTACAGGGGGACGACCACCTACGAGCAGTACTTC
CASSYRGTTTYEQYF
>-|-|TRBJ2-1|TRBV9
TGTGCCAGCAGCGTAGGGTACAGAGGGTGGTATAACAATGAGCAGTTCTTC
CASSVGYRGWYNNEQFF
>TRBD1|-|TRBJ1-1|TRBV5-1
TGCGCCAGCAGCCCGACAGGGGACGAAGCTTTCTTT
CASSPTGDEAFF
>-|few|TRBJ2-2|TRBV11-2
TGTGCCAGCAGCTTAGGGACACGCCGTGGGGAGCTGTTTTTT
CASSLGTRRGELFF
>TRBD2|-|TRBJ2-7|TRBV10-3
TGTGCCACTGGGACTAGCGGGAGTGCGGCCTACGAGCAGTACTTC
CATGTSGSAAYEQYF
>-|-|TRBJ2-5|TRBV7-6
TGTGCCAGCAGCTTACGGGTCCAAGAGACCCAGTACTTC
CASSLRVQETQYF
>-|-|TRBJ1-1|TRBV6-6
TGTGCCAGCAGTTATTGGGAGGTGAACACTGAAGCTTTCTTT
CASSYWEVNTEAFF
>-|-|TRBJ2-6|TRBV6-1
TGTGCCAGCAGTGAACTCTCTGGGGCCAACGTCCTGACTTTC
CASSELSGANVLTF
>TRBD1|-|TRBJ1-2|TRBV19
TGTGCCAGTAGTCCGCAGACAGGGGTTGGCTATGGCTACACCTTC
CASSPQTGVGYGYTF
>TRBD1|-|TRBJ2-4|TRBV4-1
TGCGCCAGCAGCCAAGGGACAGGGGCCAACATTCAGTACTTC
CASSQGTGANIQYF
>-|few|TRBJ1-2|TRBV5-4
TGTGCCAGCAGCTGGGACACTAACTATGGCTACACCTTC
CASSWDTNYGYTF
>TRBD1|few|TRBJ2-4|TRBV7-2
TGTGCCAGCAGCCTGACAGGGGGCGAGGACATTCAGTACTTC
CASSLTGGEDIQYF
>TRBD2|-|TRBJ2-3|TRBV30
TGTGCCTGGAGTACGGGACTAGCGGGGGTCACAGATACGCAGTATTTT
CAWSTGLAGVTDTQYF
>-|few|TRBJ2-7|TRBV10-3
TGTGCCATTCGACTAGGGGACTCCTACGAGCAGTACTTC
CAIRLGDSYEQYF
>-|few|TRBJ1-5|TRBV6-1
TGTGCCAGCAGTGAAGGGCATCATAGCAATCAGCCCCAGCATTTT
CASSEGHHSNQPQHF
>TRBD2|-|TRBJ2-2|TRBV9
TGTGCCGGCAGCGTAGGAATAGCGGGGAACACCGGGGAGCTGTTTTTT
CAGSVGIAGNTGELFF
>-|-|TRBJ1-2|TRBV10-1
TGCGCCCGACAGGAAAACTATGGCTACACCTTC
CARQENYGYTF
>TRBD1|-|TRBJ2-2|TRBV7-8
TGTGCCAGCAGCCCCAGGACAGGGGGTAACACCGGGGAGCTGTTTTTT
CASSPRTGGNTGELFF
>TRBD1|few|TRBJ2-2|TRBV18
TGTGCCAGCGCGACAGGGGTAGACACCGGGGAGCTGTTTTTT
CASATGVDTGELFF
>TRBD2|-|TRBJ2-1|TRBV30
TGTGCCTGGAGCTCCGGGGGGGAGCAGTTCTTC
CAWSSGGEQFF
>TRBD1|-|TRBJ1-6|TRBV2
TGTGCCAGTCACCCTCTGCGAGGGGGCCTCGGGGGGGATTCACCCCTCCACTTT
CASHPLRGGLGGDSPLHF
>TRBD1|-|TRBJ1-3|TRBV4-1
TGCGCCAGCAGCCAATCTCAGGGGGGCGGAAACACCATATATTTT
CASSQSQGGGNTIYF
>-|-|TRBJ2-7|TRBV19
TGTGCCAGTAGTTGGGAGGGGGACTCCTACGAGCAGTACTTC
CASSWEGDSYEQYF
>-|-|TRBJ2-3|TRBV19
TGTGCCAGTAGTATAGTCCCAGGGCCCACAGATACGCAGTATTTT
CASSIVPGPTDTQYF
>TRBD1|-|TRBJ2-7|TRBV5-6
TGTGCCAGCAGCATTGGAGGGACAGGGCTTGACGAGCAGTACTTC
CASSIGGTGLDEQYF
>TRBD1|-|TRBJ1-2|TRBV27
TGTGCCAGCAGCGTAGGGACAGGCTATGGCTACACCTTC
CASSVGTGYGYTF
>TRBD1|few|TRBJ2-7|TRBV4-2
TGTGCCAGCAGCTCAACAGGGGAATCCTACGAGCAGTACTTC
CASSSTGESYEQYF
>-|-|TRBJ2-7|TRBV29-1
TGCAGCGTTAGGAAAGGGGGTTTCTCCTACGAGCAGTACTTC
CSVRKGGFSYEQYF
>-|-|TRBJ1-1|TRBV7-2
TGTGCCAGCAGCTCAACAGGGTTTGAAGCTTTCTTT
CASSSTGFEAFF
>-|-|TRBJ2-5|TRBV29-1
TGCAGCGTTGATCCTTCCAGAACATCGGAGACCCAGTACTTC
CSVDPSRTSETQYF
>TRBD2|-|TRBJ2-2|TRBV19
TGTGCCAGTAGTTCGGGAGGCCAAGGCACCGGGGAGCTGTTTTTT
CASSSGGQGTGELFF
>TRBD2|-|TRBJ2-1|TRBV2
TGTGCCAGCTCCGGCGGGGGGGTAGGCTCCTACAATGAGCAGTTCTTC
CASSGGGVGSYNEQFF
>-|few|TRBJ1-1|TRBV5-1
TGCGCCAGCAGCTTGACGGCACAGTCGAACACTGAAGCTTTCTTT
CASSLTAQSNTEAFF
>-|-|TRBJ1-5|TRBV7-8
TGTGCCAGCAGCTTAGTGGGTGGGAGGGGAGGCAATCAGCCCCAGCATTTT
CASSLVGGRGGNQPQHF
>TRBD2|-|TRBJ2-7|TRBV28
TGTGCCAGCACCTCCGCGGGAGTCTTTCCCTACGAGCAGTACTTC
CASTSAGVFPYEQYF
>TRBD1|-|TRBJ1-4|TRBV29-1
TGCAGCGTTGAGGAGTCTGACAGGGGTGGTGAAAAACTGTTTTTT
CSVEESDRGGEKLFF
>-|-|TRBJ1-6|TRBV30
TGTGCCTGGAGTTGGGGGGTCAGGAGCTCCTATAATTCACCCCTCCACTTT
CAWSWGVRSSYNSPLHF
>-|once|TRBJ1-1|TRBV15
TGTGCCACCAGCACCACAGGGAACACTGAAGCTTTCTTT
CATSTTGNTEAFF
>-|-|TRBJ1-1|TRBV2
TGTGCCAGCATCAGTGTCAGGGGAACGACTGAAGCTTTCTTT
CASISVRGTTEAFF
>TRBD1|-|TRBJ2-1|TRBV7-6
TGTGCCAGCAGCTTATTGGCAGGGGGCTCCTACAATGAGCAGTTCTTC
CASSLLAGGSYNEQFF